These 28 T cell receptor beta chains originate from one sample sequenced in a study of T-cell reconstitution after alpha-beta-depleted transplantation in children. Unique molecular identifiers were used to barcode this TCRbeta library. TCRdb fed the PCR reads into MiXCR, producing one record per CDR3 protein. The sample records 450,000 to 600,000 distinct CDR3 sequences, 15% to 20% being singletons. Sequences were derived from PBMCs from the stem cell graft donor, sampled from the stem cell graft. The receptors here all came from a human donor who donated a stem cell graft to a child with acute lymphoblastic leukemia.

The chain is built from TRBV5-1 and TRBJ2-1; 11 bases are shared with TRBD1. The CDR3 sequence is 15 residues long. Per germline, CDR1 SGHRS and CDR2 YFSETQ. V dropped 2 bases and J dropped 5; count of bases not matched to a gene: 3. The CDR3 DNA reads TGCGCCAGCAGCTTCTGGACAGGGGGCCACAATGAGCAGTTCTTC. Protein: CASSFWTGGHNEQFF.

This clonotype was counted a few times. The chain employs TRBV27 and TRBJ1-2, with TRBD1 identical over 7 bases. There are 12 residues in the CDR3. CDR1 MNHEY and CDR2 SMNVEV come from the germline V gene (reference sequence). V lost 5 bases, J lost 8 bases, and 5 bases stayed unmatched. The CDR3 nucleotides are TGTGCCAGCAGTGAAAACAGGGGCGGCTACACCTTC. Protein product: CASSENRGGYTF.

This rearrangement joins TRBV12-3 or TRBV12-4 to TRBJ1-1; D remains ambiguous. The CDR3 runs to 14 residues. Trimming removed 3 bases at V and 0 bases at J, with 8 bases between. The CDR3 reads CASSFSTVNTEAFF. Written as DNA, the CDR3 is TGTGCCAGCAGTTTTTCCACTGTGAACACTGAAGCTTTCTTT.

The V gene is TRBV9, the J gene TRBJ2-3; tentative D call: TRBD2 (5 bases). The germline CDR1 and CDR2 sequences are SGDLS and YYNGEE. Trimming cost V 0 bases and J 5 bases, with 10 bases left between them. The CDR3 consists of 14 residues. The CDR3 spells CASSVAGIKDTQYF. In DNA form, the CDR3 reads TGTGCCAGCAGCGTAGCGGGAATTAAAGATACGCAGTATTTT.

The sample holds a few counts of this clonotype. This chain uses TRBV29-1 with TRBJ1-2; the D gene is possibly TRBD1 (6 bases). CDR1 is SQVTM, CDR2 ANQGSEA, per germline. The CDR3 consists of 12 residues. V shed 7 bases and J shed 4 bases, with 13 bases lying between them. CDR3 nucleotide sequence: TGCAGCGCATTTGACAGGCTCTATGGCTACACCTTC. As protein: CSAFDRLYGYTF.

V gene TRBV7-9 combines with J gene TRBJ1-1, with TRBD1 identical over 10 bases. J was trimmed by 4 bases and V by 10 bases; bases with no gene match: 9. CDR1 and CDR2 (germline): SEHNR, FQNEAQ (reference sequence). The CDR3 is made up of 14 amino acids. CDR3 coding DNA: TGTGCCACGACAACGACAGGGGGCATCACTGAAGCTTTCTTT. This sequence encodes CATTTTGGITEAFF.

This clonotype was recorded a few times. The chain recombines TRBV5-1 with TRBJ1-5, with D unclear. V lost 4 bases and J lost 0, with 11 bases in between. The CDR3 loop spans 15 amino acids. The germline V gene has CDR1 SGHRS and CDR2 YFSETQ. DNA of the CDR3: TGCGCCAGCAGCGCCGACGGAGATAGCAATCAGCCCCAGCATTTT. Amino acid sequence: CASSADGDSNQPQHF.

This clonotype turned up a few times. The CDR3 DNA is TGTGCCAGCAGCTTTAGGACTAGCGGGAGGGCCAGGAATGAGCAGTTCTTC. This translates into CASSFRTSGRARNEQFF. The chain recombines TRBV7-2 with TRBJ2-1; 15 bases fit TRBD2. J was trimmed by 7 bases and V by 3 bases; bases with no gene match: 7. This CDR3 contains 17 residues. Per the germline V gene, CDR1 is SGHTA and CDR2 is FQGNSA.

This clonotype showed up just a few times. This rearrangement joins TRBV5-1 to TRBJ2-3; the D is unclear. CDR3 length equals 12 residues. The germline gives CDR1 SGHRS, CDR2 YFSETQ. Trimming cost V 0 bases and J 8 bases, with 7 bases left between them. The CDR3 here is CASSLEGGTQYF. The CDR3 DNA reads as TGCGCCAGCAGCTTGGAGGGTGGTACGCAGTATTTT.

This clonotype was seen only a few times. The rearrangement uses TRBV9 and TRBJ2-7; perhaps TRBD1 as D (5 bases). V was shortened by 4 bases and J by 6 bases, with 17 bases between the two germline ends. This CDR3 has 14 amino acids. CDR1 and CDR2 (germline): SGDLS, YYNGEE. Written as DNA, the CDR3 is TGTGCCAGCAGCCCACGCCCCTTTACAGGCGAGCAGTACTTC. Translating it yields CASSPRPFTGEQYF.

This clonotype was seen only a few times. This chain joins TRBV7-8 and TRBJ2-7; 10 bases agree with TRBD2. The germline gives CDR1 SGHVS, CDR2 FQNEAQ. With V trimmed by 4 bases and J by 3 bases, 6 bases remained unmatched. The CDR3 totals 15 residues. Here the CDR3 reads CASSYIAGGNYEQYF. The CDR3 coding sequence is TGTGCCAGCAGCTACATAGCGGGGGGCAACTACGAGCAGTACTTC.

The chain joins TRBV18 to TRBJ2-1; 15 bases match TRBD2. Trimming removed 6 bases from V and 6 bases from J; junction bases left unmatched: 9. CDR1 and CDR2 (germline): KGHSH, LQKENI. This CDR3 has 17 residues. Here the CDR3 DNA reads TGTGCCAGCTCGGCCGGACTAGCGGGAGGGTTAGGCAATGAGCAGTTCTTC. Amino acids: CASSAGLAGGLGNEQFF.

V gene TRBV7-2 combines with J gene TRBJ1-5; D gene unclear. The length of the CDR3 is 16 residues. Germline CDR1 and CDR2: SGHTA and FQGNSA. Trimming removed 7 bases from V and 4 bases from J, with 20 bases in between. The CDR3 DNA sequence: TGTGCCAGCACCATACTCGGAGGGAGACTTAATCAGCCCCAGCATTTT. It is translated as CASTILGGRLNQPQHF.

J is TRBJ2-5 and V is TRBV6-5; D possibly corresponds to TRBD1 (5 bases). The germline V gene encodes CDR1 MNHEY and CDR2 SVGAGI. The germline V and J ends were trimmed by 3 bases and 7 bases, with 9 bases remaining between them. This CDR3 has 12 amino acids. CDR3 sequence reads: CASSYHTGTQYF. In nucleotides, the CDR3 is TGTGCCAGCAGTTATCATACAGGGACCCAGTACTTC.

At least ten counts were recorded for this clonotype. This sequence joins TRBV5-1 and TRBJ1-1; D uncertain. This CDR3 is built from 16 residues. The V gene lost 0 bases and the J gene lost 1 base, with 13 bases spanning the gap. Germline values: CDR1 SGHRS, CDR2 YFSETQ. This CDR3 is CASSLAGSLGNTEAFF. The CDR3 DNA reads TGCGCCAGCAGCTTGGCCGGTAGCCTAGGGAACACTGAAGCTTTCTTT.

This clonotype came up a few times. V gene TRBV4-1 combines with J gene TRBJ1-1; 8 nucleotides agree with TRBD1. The CDR3 length is 16 residues. Germline CDR1 MGHRA, CDR2 YSYEKL. The trim removed 0 bases at V and 4 bases at J, leaving 7 bases unmatched. CDR3 protein: CASSQDRGRGLTEAFF. DNA for the CDR3: TGCGCCAGCAGCCAAGATCGAGGCAGGGGGCTCACTGAAGCTTTCTTT.

This clonotype occurred a few times. This chain links TRBV5-1 with TRBJ2-1; 15 bases align to TRBD2. Germline V gene sequence: CDR1 SGHRS, CDR2 YFSETQ. V was pared by 5 bases and J by 0 bases, with 6 bases of the junction left unmatched. This CDR3 is 18 amino acids long. CDR3 coding DNA: TGCGCCAGCAGTCCCGGGACTAGCGGGAGGCGCTCCTACAATGAGCAGTTCTTC. Protein product: CASSPGTSGRRSYNEQFF.

The chain has TRBV24-1 and TRBJ2-1, with TRBD2 matching over 9 bases. The CDR3 consists of 16 residues. Germline V gene sequence: CDR1 KGHDR, CDR2 SFDVKD. Trimming at V came to 4 bases and at J to 0 bases, leaving 3 bases not matched to a gene. CDR3 DNA sequence: TGTGCCACCAGTGACCTGACTAGCGGCTCCTACAATGAGCAGTTCTTC. It encodes CATSDLTSGSYNEQFF.

This clonotype came up a few times. The chain links TRBV12-3 or TRBV12-4 to TRBJ1-2, with D possibly being TRBD1 (5 bases). The CDR3 is made up of 14 amino acids. The V gene lost 3 bases and the J gene lost 2 bases, with 10 bases spanning the gap. CDR3 in DNA: TGTGCCAGCAGTTTGATTGGGGGGAACTATGGCTACACCTTC. It codes for CASSLIGGNYGYTF.

The table lists this clonotype with a few counts. The chain links TRBV12-3 or TRBV12-4 to TRBJ1-4; D unclear. The CDR3 is 12 amino acids. V shed 4 bases and J shed 11 bases, with 11 bases lying between them. The CDR3: CASSSGSAKLFF. Here the CDR3 DNA reads TGTGCCAGCAGTTCGGGGAGTGCCAAACTGTTTTTT.

This chain connects TRBV9 to TRBJ2-7, with D possibly TRBD2 on 6 matching bases. V dropped 1 base and J dropped 3 bases, with 8 bases sitting between them. This CDR3 is built from 13 residues. The germline CDR1 and CDR2 sequences are SGDLS and YYNGEE. CDR3 sequence: CASSVMGGYEQYF. CDR3 nucleotides: TGTGCCAGCAGCGTAATGGGGGGCTACGAGCAGTACTTC.

V gene TRBV27 combines with J gene TRBJ2-1; a weak D match, TRBD2 (6 bases). Germline V gives CDR1 MNHEY, CDR2 SMNVEV (reference sequence). This CDR3 has 14 amino acids. The V end was cut by 3 bases, the J end by 8 bases, with 14 bases between. CDR3 region: CASSFERERYEQFF. The DNA for the CDR3 is TGTGCCAGCAGTTTCGAACGGGAGAGATATGAGCAGTTCTTC.

This clonotype showed up just a few times. V usage is TRBV5-1 and J usage is TRBJ1-2; TRBD1 is a possible D gene (6 bases). V was clipped by 0 bases and J by 2 bases, with 11 bases between them. The germline V gene has CDR1 SGHRS and CDR2 YFSETQ. This CDR3 has 15 amino acids. The CDR3: CASSLEPGVNYGYTF. The CDR3 DNA reads as TGCGCCAGCAGCTTGGAGCCAGGGGTCAACTATGGCTACACCTTC.

The V gene is TRBV28, the J gene TRBJ2-7; D is undetermined. Trimming shortened V by 3 bases and J by 5 bases, and 11 bases separated the two germline ends. The CDR3 runs to 13 residues. Per germline, CDR1 MDHEN and CDR2 SYDVKM. The CDR3 sequence is CASSLESRDEQYF. The CDR3 DNA reads as TGTGCCAGCAGTTTGGAGTCGCGCGACGAGCAGTACTTC.

V gene TRBV5-1 combines with J gene TRBJ2-3; 8 bases fit TRBD1. Unmatched junction bases numbered 14, after V lost 7 bases and J lost 4 bases. Germline loops: CDR1 SGHRS, CDR2 YFSETQ. The CDR3 extends over 16 amino acids. This CDR3 reads CASALRVGQVADTQYF. The CDR3 DNA is TGCGCCAGCGCCCTGCGGGTGGGACAGGTGGCAGATACGCAGTATTTT.

This clonotype was counted a few times. The V call is TRBV27, the J call TRBJ2-7, with a possible D match to TRBD2 (6 bases). The CDR3 totals 14 residues. The V gene lost 3 bases and the J gene lost 2 bases, with 11 bases spanning the gap. Per germline, CDR1 MNHEY and CDR2 SMNVEV (reference sequence). The CDR3 sequence: CASSLIGEAYEQYF. The CDR3 nucleotides read TGTGCCAGCAGTTTGATAGGGGAGGCCTACGAGCAGTACTTC.

This clonotype has only a few counts. This chain uses TRBV3-1 with TRBJ1-5; 9 bases are a match to TRBD1. This CDR3 has 17 residues. Trimming removed 3 bases from V and 3 bases from J; junction bases left unmatched: 9. The V gene's germline CDR1 is LGHDT and CDR2 YNNKEL (reference sequence). The CDR3 region is CASSQGTGGPFNQPQHF. CDR3 nucleotide sequence: TGTGCCAGCAGCCAGGGTACAGGGGGCCCATTCAATCAGCCCCAGCATTTT. The full variable domain, in which reference TRBV3-1 and TRBJ1-5 provide the parts outside the CDR3, is DTAVSQTPKYLVTQMGNDKSIKCEQNLGHDTMYWYKQDSKKFLKIMFSYNNKELIINETVPNRFSPKSPDKAHLNLHINSLELGDSAVYFCASSQGTGGPFNQPQHFGDGTRLSIL.

This clonotype turned up a few times. This chain links TRBV5-1 with TRBJ1-4, with D perhaps TRBD1 (5 bases). The V gene's germline CDR1 is SGHRS and CDR2 YFSETQ. This CDR3 is built from 14 residues. The V end lost 0 bases, the J end lost 4 bases, and 7 bases lay between the germline ends. CDR3 bases: TGCGCCAGCAGCTTGGGAGGACATAATGAAAAACTGTTTTTT. This codes for CASSLGGHNEKLFF.